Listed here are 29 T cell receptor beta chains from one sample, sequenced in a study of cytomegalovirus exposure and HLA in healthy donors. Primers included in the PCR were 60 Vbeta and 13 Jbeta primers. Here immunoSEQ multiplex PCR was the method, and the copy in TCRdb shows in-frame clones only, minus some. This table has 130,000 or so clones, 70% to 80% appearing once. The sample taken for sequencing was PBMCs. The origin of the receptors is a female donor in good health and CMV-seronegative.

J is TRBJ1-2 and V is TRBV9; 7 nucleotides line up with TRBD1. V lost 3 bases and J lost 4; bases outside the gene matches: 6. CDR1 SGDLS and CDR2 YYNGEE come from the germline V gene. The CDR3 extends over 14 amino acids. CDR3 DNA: TGTGCCAGCAGCGCAGGAGACAGGGTCTATGGCTACACCTTC. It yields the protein CASSAGDRVYGYTF.

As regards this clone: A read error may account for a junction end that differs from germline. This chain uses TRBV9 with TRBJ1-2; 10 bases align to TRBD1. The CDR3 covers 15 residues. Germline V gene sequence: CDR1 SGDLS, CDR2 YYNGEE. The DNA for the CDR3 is TGTGCCAGCAGCGTTGCCGGGACAGGGGCGTATGGCTACCCCTTC. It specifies CASSVAGTGAYGYPF.

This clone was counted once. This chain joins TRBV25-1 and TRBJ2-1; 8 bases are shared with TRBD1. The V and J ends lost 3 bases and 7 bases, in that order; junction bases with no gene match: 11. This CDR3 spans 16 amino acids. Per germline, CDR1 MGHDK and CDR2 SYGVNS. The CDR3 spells CASSEGFDRGKNEQFF. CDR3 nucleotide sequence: TGTGCCAGCAGTGAGGGATTTGACAGGGGAAAGAATGAGCAGTTCTTC.

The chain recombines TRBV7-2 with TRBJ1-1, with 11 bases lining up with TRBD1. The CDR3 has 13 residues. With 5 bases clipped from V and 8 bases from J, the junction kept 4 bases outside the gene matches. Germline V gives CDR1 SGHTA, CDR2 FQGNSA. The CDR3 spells CASSTDRGREAFF. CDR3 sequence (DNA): TGTGCCAGCAGCACGGACAGGGGGCGGGAAGCTTTCTTT.

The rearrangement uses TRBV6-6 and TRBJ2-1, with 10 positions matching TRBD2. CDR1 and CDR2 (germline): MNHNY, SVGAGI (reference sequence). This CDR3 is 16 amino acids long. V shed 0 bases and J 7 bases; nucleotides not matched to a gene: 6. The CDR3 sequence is CASSYSISGGLNEQFF. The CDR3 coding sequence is TGTGCCAGCAGTTACTCGATTAGCGGGGGGTTGAATGAGCAGTTCTTC.

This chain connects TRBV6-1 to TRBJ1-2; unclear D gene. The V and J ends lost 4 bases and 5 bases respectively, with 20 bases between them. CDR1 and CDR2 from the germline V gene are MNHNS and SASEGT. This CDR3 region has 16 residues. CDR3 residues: CASSAGSPPTLYGYTF. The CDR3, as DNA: TGTGCCAGCAGTGCCGGGTCCCCCCCAACCTTGTATGGCTACACCTTC.

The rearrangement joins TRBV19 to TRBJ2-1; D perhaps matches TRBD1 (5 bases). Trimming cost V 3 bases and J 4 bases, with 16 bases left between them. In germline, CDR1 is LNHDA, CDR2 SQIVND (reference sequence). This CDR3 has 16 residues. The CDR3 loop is CASSIGVRASYNEQFF. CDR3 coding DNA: TGTGCCAGTAGTATTGGGGTCAGGGCTAGTTACAATGAGCAGTTCTTC.

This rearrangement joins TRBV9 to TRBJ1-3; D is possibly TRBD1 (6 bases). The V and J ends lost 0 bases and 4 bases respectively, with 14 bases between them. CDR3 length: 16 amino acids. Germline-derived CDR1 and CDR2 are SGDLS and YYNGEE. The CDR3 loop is CASSVGGQWAGNTIYF. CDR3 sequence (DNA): TGTGCCAGCAGCGTAGGAGGACAGTGGGCCGGAAACACCATATATTTT.

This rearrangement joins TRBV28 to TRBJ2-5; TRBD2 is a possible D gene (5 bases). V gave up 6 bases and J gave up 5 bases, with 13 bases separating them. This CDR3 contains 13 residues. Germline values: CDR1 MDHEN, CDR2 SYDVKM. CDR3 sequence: CASRKGRFETQYF. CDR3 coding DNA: TGTGCCAGCAGAAAAGGGAGATTTGAGACCCAGTACTTC.

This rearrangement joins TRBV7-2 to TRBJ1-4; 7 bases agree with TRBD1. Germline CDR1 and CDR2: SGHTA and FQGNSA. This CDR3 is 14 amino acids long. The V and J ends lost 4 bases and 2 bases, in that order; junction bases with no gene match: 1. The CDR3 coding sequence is TGTGCCAGCAGCTCGGGACAGACTAATGAAAAACTGTTTTTT. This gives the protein CASSSGQTNEKLFF.

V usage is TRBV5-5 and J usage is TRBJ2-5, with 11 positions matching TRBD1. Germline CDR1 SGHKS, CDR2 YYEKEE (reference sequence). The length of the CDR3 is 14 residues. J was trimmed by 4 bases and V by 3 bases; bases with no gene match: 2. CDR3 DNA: TGTGCCAGCAGCTCCGGGACAGGGGGAGAGACCCAGTACTTC. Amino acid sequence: CASSSGTGGETQYF. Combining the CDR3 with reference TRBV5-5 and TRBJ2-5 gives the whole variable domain DAGVTQSPTHLIKTRGQQVTLRCSPISGHKSVSWYQQVLGQGPQFIFQYYEKEERGRGNFPDRFSARQFPNYSSELNVNALLLGDSALYLCASSSGTGGETQYFGPGTRLLVL.

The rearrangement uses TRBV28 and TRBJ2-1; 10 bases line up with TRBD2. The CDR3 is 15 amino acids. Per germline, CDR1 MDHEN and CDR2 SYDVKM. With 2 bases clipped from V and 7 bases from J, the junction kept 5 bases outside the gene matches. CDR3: CASSLLAGVGNEQFF. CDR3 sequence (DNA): TGTGCCAGCAGTTTACTAGCGGGAGTAGGGAATGAGCAGTTCTTC.

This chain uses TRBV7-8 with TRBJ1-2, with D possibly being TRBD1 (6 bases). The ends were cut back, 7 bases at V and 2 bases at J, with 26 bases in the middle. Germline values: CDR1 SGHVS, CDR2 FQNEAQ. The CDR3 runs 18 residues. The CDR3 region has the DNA TGTGCCAGCACTATAGACAGGTCGGCGGCTAGAGTGAACTATGGCTACACCTTC. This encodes CASTIDRSAARVNYGYTF.

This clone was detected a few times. The CDR3 coding sequence is TGTGCCAGCAGCTTGGGGGCACCTGGCTCAAACACCATATATTTT. Protein: CASSLGAPGSNTIYF. This chain uses TRBV5-4 with TRBJ1-3; D unresolved. Germline V gives CDR1 SGHNT, CDR2 YYREEE (reference sequence). This CDR3 comprises 15 residues. Trimming removed 0 bases from V and 6 bases from J, with 13 bases in between.

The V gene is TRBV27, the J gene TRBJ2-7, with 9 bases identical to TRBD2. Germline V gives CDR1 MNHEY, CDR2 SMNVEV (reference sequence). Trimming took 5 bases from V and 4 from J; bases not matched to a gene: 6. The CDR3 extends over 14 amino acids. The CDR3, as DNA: TGTGCCAGCAGTAGGCGGGAGGGCCGGTACGAGCAGTACTTC. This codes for CASSRREGRYEQYF.

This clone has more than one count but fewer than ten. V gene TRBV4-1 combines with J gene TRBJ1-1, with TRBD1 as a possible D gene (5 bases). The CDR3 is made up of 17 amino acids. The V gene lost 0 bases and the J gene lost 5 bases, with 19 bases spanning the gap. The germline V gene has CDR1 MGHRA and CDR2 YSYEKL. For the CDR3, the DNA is TGCGCCAGCAGCCAAGATAGGGGAAGGGCGTTGCGTACTGAAGCTTTCTTT. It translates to CASSQDRGRALRTEAFF.

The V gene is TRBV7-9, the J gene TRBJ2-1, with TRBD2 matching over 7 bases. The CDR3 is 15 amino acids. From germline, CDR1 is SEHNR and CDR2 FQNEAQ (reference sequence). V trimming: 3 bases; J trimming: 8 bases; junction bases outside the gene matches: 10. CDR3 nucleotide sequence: TGTGCCAGCAGCTTCCTAGCTGGTGCGGGGGATGAGCAGTTCTTC. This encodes CASSFLAGAGDEQFF.

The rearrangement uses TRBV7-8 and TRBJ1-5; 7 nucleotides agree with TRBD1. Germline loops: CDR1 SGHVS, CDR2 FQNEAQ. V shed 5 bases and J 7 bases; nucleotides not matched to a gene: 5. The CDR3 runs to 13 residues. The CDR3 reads CASSPTGTQPQHF. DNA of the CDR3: TGTGCCAGCAGCCCGACAGGGACCCAGCCCCAGCATTTT. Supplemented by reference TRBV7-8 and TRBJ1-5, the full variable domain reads GAGVSQSPRYKVAKRGQDVALRCDPISGHVSLFWYQQALGQGPEFLTYFQNEAQLDKSGLPSDRFFAERPEGSVSTLKIQRTQQEDSAVYLCASSPTGTQPQHFGDGTRLSIL.

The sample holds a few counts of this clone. The CDR3 bases are TGTGCCAGCAGTCTCCTAAGGGGGGGGAACTATGGCTACACCTTC. Translating gives CASSLLRGGNYGYTF. J is TRBJ1-2 and V is TRBV6-5, with TRBD1 as a possible D gene (6 bases). CDR1 and CDR2 (germline): MNHEY, SVGAGI. Trimming stripped 5 bases from V and 2 bases from J, with 15 bases between. CDR3 length: 15 residues.

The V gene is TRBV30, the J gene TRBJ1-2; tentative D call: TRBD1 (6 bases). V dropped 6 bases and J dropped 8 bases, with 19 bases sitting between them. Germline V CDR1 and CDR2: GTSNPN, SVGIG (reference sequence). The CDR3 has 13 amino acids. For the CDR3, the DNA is TGTGCCTGCCTGCCGGGGGGCGCGGGGGGCTACACCTTC. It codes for CACLPGGAGGYTF.

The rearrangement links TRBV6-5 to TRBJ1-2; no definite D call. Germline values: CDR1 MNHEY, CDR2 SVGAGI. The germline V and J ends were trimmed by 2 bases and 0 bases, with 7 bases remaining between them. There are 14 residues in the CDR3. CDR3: CASSYGPANYGYTF. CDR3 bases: TGTGCCAGCAGTTACGGCCCCGCTAACTATGGCTACACCTTC.

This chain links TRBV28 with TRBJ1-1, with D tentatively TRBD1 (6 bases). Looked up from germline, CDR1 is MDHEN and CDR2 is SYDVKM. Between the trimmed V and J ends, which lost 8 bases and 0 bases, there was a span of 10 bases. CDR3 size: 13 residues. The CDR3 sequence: CASYREMNTEAFF. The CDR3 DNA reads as TGTGCCAGCTACAGGGAGATGAACACTGAAGCTTTCTTT.

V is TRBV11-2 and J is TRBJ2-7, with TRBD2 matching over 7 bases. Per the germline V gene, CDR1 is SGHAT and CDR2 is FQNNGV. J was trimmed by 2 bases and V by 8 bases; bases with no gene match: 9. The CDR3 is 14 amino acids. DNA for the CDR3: TGTGCCAGCGGTCCCTCTAGCGGCACCTACGAGCAGTACTTC. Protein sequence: CASGPSSGTYEQYF.

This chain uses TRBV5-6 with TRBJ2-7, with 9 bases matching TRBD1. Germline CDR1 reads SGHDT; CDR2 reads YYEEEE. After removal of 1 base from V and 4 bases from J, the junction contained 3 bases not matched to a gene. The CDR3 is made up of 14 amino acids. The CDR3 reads CASSLPQGAYEQYF. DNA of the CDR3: TGTGCCAGCAGCTTGCCACAGGGGGCGTACGAGCAGTACTTC.

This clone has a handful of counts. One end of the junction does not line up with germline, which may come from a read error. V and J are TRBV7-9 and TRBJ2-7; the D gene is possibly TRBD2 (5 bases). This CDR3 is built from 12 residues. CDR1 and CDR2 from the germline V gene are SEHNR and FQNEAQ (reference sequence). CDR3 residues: CSSSLGGYEQYF. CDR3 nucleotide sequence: TGTTCCAGCAGTTTGGGCGGGTACGAGCAGTACTTC. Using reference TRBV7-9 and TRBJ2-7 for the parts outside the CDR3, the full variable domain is DTGVSQNPRHKITKRGQNVTFRCDPISEHNRLYWYRQTLGQGPEFLTYFQNEAQLEKSRLLSDRFSAERPKGSFSTLEIQRTEQGDSAMYLCSSSLGGYEQYFGPGTRLTVT.

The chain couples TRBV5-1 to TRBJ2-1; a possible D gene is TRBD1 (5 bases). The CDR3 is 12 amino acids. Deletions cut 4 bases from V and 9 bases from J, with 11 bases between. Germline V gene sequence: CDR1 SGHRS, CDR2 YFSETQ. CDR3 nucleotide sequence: TGCGCCAGCAGCCCAGGGTTTGGTGAGCAGTTCTTC. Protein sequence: CASSPGFGEQFF.

The CDR3 reads CASSLGRRDRGRGTEAFF. CDR3 in DNA: TGTGCCAGCAGCTTAGGGAGGAGGGACAGGGGGCGCGGAACTGAAGCTTTCTTT. The rearrangement joins TRBV7-9 to TRBJ1-1; TRBD1 aligns across 12 bases. Trimming removed 1 base from V and 5 bases from J; junction bases left unmatched: 11. The CDR3 runs to 18 residues. Germline V lookup: CDR1 SEHNR, CDR2 FQNEAQ (reference sequence).

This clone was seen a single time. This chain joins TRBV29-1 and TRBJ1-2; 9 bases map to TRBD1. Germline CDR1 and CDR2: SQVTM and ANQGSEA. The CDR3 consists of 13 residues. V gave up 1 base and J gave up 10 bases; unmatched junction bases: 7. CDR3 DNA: TGCAGCGTTGAAGTAGAGGACAGGGGCAACTACACCTTC. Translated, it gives CSVEVEDRGNYTF.

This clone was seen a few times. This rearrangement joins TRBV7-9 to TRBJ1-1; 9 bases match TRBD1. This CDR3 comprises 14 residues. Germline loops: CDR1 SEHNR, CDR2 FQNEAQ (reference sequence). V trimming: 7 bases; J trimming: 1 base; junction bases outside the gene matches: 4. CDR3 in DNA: TGTGCCAGCACCCGGACAGGGGAGAACACTGAAGCTTTCTTT. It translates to CASTRTGENTEAFF.